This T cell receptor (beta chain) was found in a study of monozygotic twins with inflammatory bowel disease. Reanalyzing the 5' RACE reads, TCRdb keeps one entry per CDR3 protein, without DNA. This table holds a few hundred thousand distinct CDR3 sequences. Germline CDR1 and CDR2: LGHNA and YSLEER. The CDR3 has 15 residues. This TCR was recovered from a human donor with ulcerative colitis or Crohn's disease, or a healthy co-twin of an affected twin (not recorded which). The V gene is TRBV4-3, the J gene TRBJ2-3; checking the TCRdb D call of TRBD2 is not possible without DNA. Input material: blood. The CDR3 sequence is CASSHGTSDADTQYF.